Given below is one T cell receptor beta chain in context. Its antigen is unknown. The data are from a study of T cells in Graves' hyperthyroidism and ophthalmopathy. Researchers amplified the TCR beta CDR3 regions from RNA transcripts. During a first-round RT-PCR of the TCR CDR3, the HTBI primer set was used. Using its own MiXCR run on the multiplex PCR reads, TCRdb lists one record per CDR3 protein. The sample includes some 350,000 distinct CDR3 sequences, about 20% of them seen just once. Study observations and caveats: Most expanded thyroid clonotypes above 0.001 also appeared in blood.

Absence of ophthalmopathy progression within 18 months defined stable Graves' hyperthyroidism. Diagnoses were established using clinical symptoms, serum thyroxine and TRAb, thyroid ultrasound and orbital computed tomography. Trimming stripped 0 bases from V and 10 bases from J, with 11 bases between. The germline gives CDR1 MGHRA, CDR2 YSYEKL. CDR3 length equals 13 residues. Material: blood. The chain is built from TRBV4-1 and TRBJ2-3; a weak D match, TRBD1 (5 bases). The clonotype comes from a woman aged 18-29 years with Graves' hyperthyroidism. The DNA of the CDR3 is TGCGCCAGCAGCCAAGAAGCACAGGCGTCGCAGTATTTT. This gives the protein CASSQEAQASQYF.